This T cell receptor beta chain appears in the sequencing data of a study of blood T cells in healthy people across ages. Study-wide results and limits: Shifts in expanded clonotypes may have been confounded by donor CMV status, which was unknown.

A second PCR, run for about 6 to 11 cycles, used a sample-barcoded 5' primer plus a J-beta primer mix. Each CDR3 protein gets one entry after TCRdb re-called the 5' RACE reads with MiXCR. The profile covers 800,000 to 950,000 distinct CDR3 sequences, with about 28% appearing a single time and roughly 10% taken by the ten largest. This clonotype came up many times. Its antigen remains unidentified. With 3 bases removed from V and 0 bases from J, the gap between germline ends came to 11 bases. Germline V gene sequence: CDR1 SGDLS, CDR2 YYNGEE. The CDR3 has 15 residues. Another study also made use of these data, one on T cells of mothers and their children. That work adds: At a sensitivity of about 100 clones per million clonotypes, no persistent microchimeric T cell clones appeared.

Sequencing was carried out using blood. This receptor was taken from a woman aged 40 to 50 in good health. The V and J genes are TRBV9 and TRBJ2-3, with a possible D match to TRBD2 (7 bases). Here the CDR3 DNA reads TGTGCCAGCAGCGACCGGGGGGCTAGCACAGATACGCAGTATTTT. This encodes CASSDRGASTDTQYF.